Below, 29 T cell receptor beta chains from the same sample are listed, as sequenced in a study of T-cell memory formation after mild COVID-19. TCRdb reprocessed the 5' RACE reads via MiXCR and lists one record per CDR3 protein. The table shows approximately 50,000 distinct CDR3 sequences, with roughly 9% occurring only once. What was sequenced was PBMCs or a T cell subset sorted from them (not recorded which). The receptor set was obtained from an adult woman who had mild COVID-19 (a few samples of this study predate the infection). Cell type and time point are not known.

This chain links TRBV9 with TRBJ2-5; D gene unclear. Germline V CDR1 and CDR2: SGDLS, YYNGEE. The CDR3 has 12 amino acids. V was pared by 3 bases and J by 5 bases, with 8 bases between. The CDR3 region has the DNA TGTGCCAGCAGCGGTTCAAGGGAGACCCAGTACTTC. Encoded protein: CASSGSRETQYF.

The rearrangement links TRBV19 to TRBJ2-7, with 8 bases that match TRBD2. The CDR3 is made up of 14 amino acids. Germline assignment: CDR1 LNHDA and CDR2 SQIVND (reference sequence). Losses at the gene ends were 3 bases for V and 5 bases for J; bases not matched to a gene: 6. CDR3 sequence reads: CASSMSGSVHEQYF. CDR3 nucleotides: TGTGCCAGTAGTATGAGCGGGAGCGTTCACGAGCAGTACTTC.

This clonotype occurred many times. This chain uses TRBV12-3 or TRBV12-4 with TRBJ2-2; no clear D. The CDR3 is made up of 13 amino acids. Trimming removed 6 bases at V and 6 bases at J, with 11 bases between. The DNA of the CDR3 is TGTGCCAGCAGAGTCGCCACGTCCGGGGAGCTGTTTTTT. This gives the protein CASRVATSGELFF.

The V call is TRBV24-1, the J call TRBJ2-5; D is tentatively TRBD1 or TRBD2 (5 bases each). The CDR3 runs 14 residues. Trimming pared 5 bases from V and 2 bases from J, leaving 11 bases between. Germline CDR1 is KGHDR and CDR2 is SFDVKD. CDR3 DNA sequence: TGTGCCACCAGTGCCCCAGGGAGACAAGAGACCCAGTACTTC. Protein: CATSAPGRQETQYF.

This chain links TRBV29-1 with TRBJ2-2; D uncertain. CDR3 length: 13 amino acids. Germline CDR1 is SQVTM and CDR2 is ANQGSEA. Deletions cut 2 bases from V and 4 bases from J, with 8 bases between. CDR3: CSVEMVGTGELFF. The CDR3 nucleotides are TGCAGCGTTGAAATGGTTGGCACCGGGGAGCTGTTTTTT.

The sample holds many counts of this clonotype. This chain joins TRBV24-1 and TRBJ2-2; D could derive from TRBD1 or TRBD2 (5 bases each). In germline, CDR1 is KGHDR, CDR2 SFDVKD. The length of the CDR3 is 14 residues. Trimming stripped 5 bases from V and 3 bases from J, with 9 bases between. CDR3: CATSGQRDTGELFF. The CDR3 nucleotides are TGTGCCACCAGTGGACAGAGGGACACCGGGGAGCTGTTTTTT.

The rearrangement links TRBV7-9 to TRBJ2-3; D ambiguous. Germline V lookup: CDR1 SEHNR, CDR2 FQNEAQ (reference sequence). The length of the CDR3 is 14 residues. Trimming pared 8 bases from V and 4 bases from J, leaving 16 bases between. As DNA, the CDR3 is TGTGCCAGCCGCGGACCACAGTTACCAGATACGCAGTATTTT. Its translation is CASRGPQLPDTQYF.

This clonotype was seen ten or more times. The J gene is TRBJ2-2, the V gene TRBV4-1; 9 bases fit TRBD2. The CDR3 loop spans 17 amino acids. CDR1 and CDR2 from the germline V gene are MGHRA and YSYEKL. The V segment lost 1 base and the J segment 4 bases; nucleotides outside the gene matches: 7. The CDR3 reads CASSQGRREGLTGELFF. As DNA, the CDR3 is TGCGCCAGCAGCCAAGGGCGGCGGGAGGGCCTCACCGGGGAGCTGTTTTTT.

This clonotype was recorded many times. This sequence joins TRBV15 and TRBJ2-3, with D possibly being TRBD1 (5 bases). V lost 0 bases and J 6 bases, leaving 10 bases between the germline ends. CDR1 is LNHNV and CDR2 is YYDKDF in the germline V gene (reference sequence). The CDR3 covers 14 residues. CDR3 protein: CATSRDQGSDTQYF. For the CDR3, the DNA is TGTGCCACCAGCAGAGATCAGGGCTCGGATACGCAGTATTTT.

V and J are TRBV11-2 and TRBJ2-3; no reliable D call. Per germline, CDR1 SGHAT and CDR2 FQNNGV. The CDR3 extends over 14 amino acids. V was trimmed by 5 bases and J by 1 base, leaving 10 bases between them. The CDR3 DNA follows: TGTGCCAGCAGCCCCCGCTACCGCACAGATACGCAGTATTTT. Translated, it gives CASSPRYRTDTQYF.

The chain couples TRBV2 to TRBJ2-7, with D perhaps TRBD1 or TRBD2 (6 bases each). CDR3 length equals 14 residues. V shed 4 bases and J shed 6 bases, with 16 bases lying between them. From germline, CDR1 is SNHLY and CDR2 FYNNEI. The CDR3 nucleotides are TGTGCCAGCAGTGTACTGCCGGAGGGGGTCGAGCAGTACTTC. Its translation: CASSVLPEGVEQYF.

This clonotype occurred a few times. V gene TRBV9 combines with J gene TRBJ2-3; no firm D call. The CDR3 sequence is 12 residues long. The V end was cut by 0 bases, the J end by 4 bases, with 3 bases between. Germline V lookup: CDR1 SGDLS, CDR2 YYNGEE. The CDR3 DNA is TGTGCCAGCAGCGTAGACGCAGATACGCAGTATTTT. Encoded protein: CASSVDADTQYF.

The sample holds a few counts of this clonotype. The rearrangement links TRBV4-1 to TRBJ2-2; possibly TRBD2 for D (7 bases). The CDR3 runs 15 residues. Trimming removed 0 bases at V and 7 bases at J, with 12 bases between. The germline gives CDR1 MGHRA, CDR2 YSYEKL. CDR3 nucleotide sequence: TGCGCCAGCAGCCAAGATGGGGGGGCTGTCGGGGAGCTGTTTTTT. Translated: CASSQDGGAVGELFF.

CDR3 in amino acids: CASIEGLSGNTIYF. CDR3 nucleotides: TGTGCCAGCATCGAGGGGCTCTCTGGAAACACCATATATTTT. The chain employs TRBV6-6 and TRBJ1-3, with D possibly TRBD1 on 5 matching bases. The V and J ends lost 7 bases and 0 bases respectively, with 10 bases between them. The CDR3 totals 14 residues. Germline values: CDR1 MNHNY, CDR2 SVGAGI (reference sequence).

The table lists this clonotype with many counts. The chain carries TRBV20-1 and TRBJ1-1; 10 bases line up with TRBD1. Unmatched junction bases numbered 0, after V lost 5 bases and J lost 3 bases. Germline V gene sequence: CDR1 DFQATT, CDR2 SNEGSKA (reference sequence). CDR3 size: 12 residues. CDR3 amino acids: CSAGQGDTEAFF. DNA for the CDR3: TGCAGTGCTGGACAGGGGGACACTGAAGCTTTCTTT.

This clonotype was recorded a few times. The rearrangement joins TRBV7-9 to TRBJ1-2; D ambiguous. V gave up 5 bases and J gave up 3 bases, with 10 bases separating them. This CDR3 spans 13 amino acids. Per the germline V gene, CDR1 is SEHNR and CDR2 is FQNEAQ (reference sequence). The CDR3 reads CASSPPGDYGYTF. The CDR3, as DNA: TGTGCCAGCAGCCCTCCGGGCGACTATGGCTACACCTTC.

This clonotype was seen a few times. This sequence joins TRBV29-1 and TRBJ2-1; D tentatively fits TRBD1 or TRBD2 (5 bases each). CDR3 length: 16 amino acids. The germline gives CDR1 SQVTM, CDR2 ANQGSEA. V shed 5 bases and J shed 6 bases, with 23 bases lying between them. The CDR3 DNA is TGCAGCGTTCGAGCCCCAGAGGGGATTCCGCTCAATGAGCAGTTCTTC. Translating gives CSVRAPEGIPLNEQFF.

Many counts were recorded for this clonotype. The chain joins TRBV7-3 to TRBJ2-5, with D unclear. The CDR3 has 13 amino acids. V was clipped by 2 bases and J by 5 bases, with 9 bases between them. Germline CDR1 is SGHTA and CDR2 is FQGTGA. The CDR3 loop reads CASSLGVRETQYF. The CDR3 DNA sequence: TGTGCCAGCAGCTTAGGGGTGAGGGAGACCCAGTACTTC.

This clonotype was counted many times. This chain links TRBV7-6 with TRBJ2-5; the D is unclear. Germline CDR1 SGHVS, CDR2 FNYEAQ. This CDR3 comprises 13 residues. V lost 0 bases and J 5 bases, leaving 7 bases between the germline ends. CDR3 sequence reads: CASSLAASETQYF. The CDR3 DNA is TGTGCCAGCAGCTTAGCGGCTAGTGAGACCCAGTACTTC.

The chain joins TRBV5-4 to TRBJ2-7, with TRBD1 matching over 9 bases. In germline, CDR1 is SGHNT, CDR2 YYREEE (reference sequence). CDR3 length equals 15 residues. The V segment lost 2 bases and the J segment 2 bases; nucleotides outside the gene matches: 5. CDR3 coding DNA: TGTGCCAGCAGCTTCGGCAGGACAGGGGCCTACGAGCAGTACTTC. Its translation is CASSFGRTGAYEQYF.

This clonotype was observed a handful of times. This rearrangement joins TRBV11-2 to TRBJ2-1, with TRBD2 as a possible D gene (7 bases). Between the trimmed V and J ends, which lost 5 bases and 9 bases, there was a span of 14 bases. The germline V gene encodes CDR1 SGHAT and CDR2 FQNNGV. This CDR3 comprises 13 residues. Here the CDR3 DNA reads TGTGCCAGCAGCAGGGGGGGGCCCGGTGAGCAGTTCTTC. It translates to CASSRGGPGEQFF.

This clonotype occurred many times. The chain links TRBV11-2 to TRBJ2-5; 7 bases fit TRBD2. This CDR3 comprises 14 residues. V was pared by 8 bases and J by 3 bases, with 9 bases of the junction left unmatched. Per germline, CDR1 SGHAT and CDR2 FQNNGV. The CDR3 loop reads CASSASGAKETQYF. In nucleotides, the CDR3 is TGTGCCAGCTCGGCCAGCGGGGCAAAAGAGACCCAGTACTTC.

This clonotype has at least ten counts. The rearrangement links TRBV20-1 to TRBJ2-7; D is unclear. Germline CDR1 DFQATT, CDR2 SNEGSKA (reference sequence). This CDR3 spans 15 amino acids. V lost 1 base, J lost 3 bases, and 16 bases lay in between. CDR3 amino acids: CSARARPASLYEQYF. CDR3 nucleotide sequence: TGCAGTGCTAGAGCCCGCCCGGCCTCCCTCTACGAGCAGTACTTC.

This clonotype has a count of ten or more. This sequence joins TRBV15 and TRBJ1-1; the D is unclear. Trimming took off 0 bases at V and 1 base at J, with 15 bases between the two ends. The CDR3 spans 17 residues. In germline, CDR1 is LNHNV, CDR2 YYDKDF (reference sequence). In nucleotides, the CDR3 is TGTGCCACCAGCAGAGATAGCTTCCCGGCGAGGAACACTGAAGCTTTCTTT. Translated, it gives CATSRDSFPARNTEAFF.

This clonotype was found a few times. The chain carries TRBV2 and TRBJ2-7; 8 nucleotides match TRBD2. With 5 bases clipped from V and 3 bases from J, the junction kept 12 bases outside the gene matches. The CDR3 has 16 amino acids. Germline V gives CDR1 SNHLY, CDR2 FYNNEI. CDR3 coding DNA: TGTGCCAGCAGTCTTGTCCCAGCGGGAGTTTTCTACGAGCAGTACTTC. Its protein is CASSLVPAGVFYEQYF.

This clonotype has a count of ten or more. The genes are TRBV29-1 and TRBJ2-1; no firm D call. CDR1 is SQVTM, CDR2 ANQGSEA, per germline. There are 13 residues in the CDR3. Trimming took off 6 bases at V and 8 bases at J, with 17 bases between the two ends. The DNA for the CDR3 is TGCAGCGTAGCTAGGTCCGCGTACGATGAGCAGTTCTTC. Its protein is CSVARSAYDEQFF.

This clonotype showed up just a few times. The V gene is TRBV19, the J gene TRBJ2-3; D is possibly TRBD2 (6 bases). The length of the CDR3 is 14 residues. V was shortened by 3 bases and J by 1 base, with 8 bases between the two germline ends. Per germline, CDR1 LNHDA and CDR2 SQIVND (reference sequence). The CDR3 DNA sequence: TGTGCCAGTAGTATGACTAGACGCACAGATACGCAGTATTTT. This gives the protein CASSMTRRTDTQYF.

There are a few counts of this clonotype. The CDR3 coding sequence is TGCAGCGTAGATAGGGACGGAGCTTTCTTT. This codes for CSVDRDGAFF. The chain uses TRBV29-1 and TRBJ1-1; possibly TRBD1 for D (5 bases). Germline loops: CDR1 SQVTM, CDR2 ANQGSEA. Trimming took off 6 bases at V and 10 bases at J, with 12 bases between the two ends. The CDR3 spans 10 residues.

This clonotype has ten or more counts. The chain joins TRBV4-2 to TRBJ2-1; D is undetermined. CDR3 size: 13 residues. The germline V gene encodes CDR1 LGHNA and CDR2 YNFKEQ. Trimming removed 4 bases at V and 8 bases at J, with 12 bases between. This CDR3 reads CASSRPSSDEQFF. Here the CDR3 DNA reads TGTGCCAGCAGCCGACCTTCCTCCGATGAGCAGTTCTTC.